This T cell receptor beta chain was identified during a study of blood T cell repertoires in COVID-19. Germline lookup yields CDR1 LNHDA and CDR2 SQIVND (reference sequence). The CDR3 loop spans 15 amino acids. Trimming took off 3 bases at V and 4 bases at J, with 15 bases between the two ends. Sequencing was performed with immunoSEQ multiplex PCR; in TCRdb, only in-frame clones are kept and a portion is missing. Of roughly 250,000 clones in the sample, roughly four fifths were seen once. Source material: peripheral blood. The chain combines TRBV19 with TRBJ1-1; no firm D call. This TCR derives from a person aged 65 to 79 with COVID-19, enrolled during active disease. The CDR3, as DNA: TGTGCCAGTAGTATTAGGACTGGCGGGTCCACTGAAGCTTTCTTT. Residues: CASSIRTGGSTEAFF.